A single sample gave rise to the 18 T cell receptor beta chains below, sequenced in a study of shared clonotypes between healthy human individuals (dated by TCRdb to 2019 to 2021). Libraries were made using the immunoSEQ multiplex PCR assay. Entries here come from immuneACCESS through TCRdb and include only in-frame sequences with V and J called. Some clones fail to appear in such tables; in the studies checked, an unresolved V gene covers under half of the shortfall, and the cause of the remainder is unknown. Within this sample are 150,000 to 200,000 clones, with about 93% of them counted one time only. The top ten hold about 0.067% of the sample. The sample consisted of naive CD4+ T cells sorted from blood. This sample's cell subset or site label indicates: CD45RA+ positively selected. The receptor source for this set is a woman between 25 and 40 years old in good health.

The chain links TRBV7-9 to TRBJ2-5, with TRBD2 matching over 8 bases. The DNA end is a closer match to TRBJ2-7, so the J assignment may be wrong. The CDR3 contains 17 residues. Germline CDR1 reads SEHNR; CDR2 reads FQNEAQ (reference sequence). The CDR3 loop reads CASSFFPPSGRSYEQYF. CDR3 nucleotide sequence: TGTGCCAGCAGCTTTTTCCCCCCTAGCGGGCGGTCCTACGAGCAGTACTTC.

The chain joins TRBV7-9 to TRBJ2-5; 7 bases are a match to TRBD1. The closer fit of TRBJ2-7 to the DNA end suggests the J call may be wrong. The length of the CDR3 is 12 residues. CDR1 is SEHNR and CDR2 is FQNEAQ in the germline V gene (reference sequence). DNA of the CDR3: TGTGCCAGCAGGACAGGGAGCGACGAGCAGTACTTC. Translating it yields CASRTGSDEQYF.

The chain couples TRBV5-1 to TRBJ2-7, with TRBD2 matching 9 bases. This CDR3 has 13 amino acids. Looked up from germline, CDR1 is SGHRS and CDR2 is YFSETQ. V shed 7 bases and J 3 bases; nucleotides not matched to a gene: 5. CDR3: CASGTSGFYEQYF. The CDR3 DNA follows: TGCGCCAGCGGAACTAGCGGGTTCTACGAGCAGTACTTC.

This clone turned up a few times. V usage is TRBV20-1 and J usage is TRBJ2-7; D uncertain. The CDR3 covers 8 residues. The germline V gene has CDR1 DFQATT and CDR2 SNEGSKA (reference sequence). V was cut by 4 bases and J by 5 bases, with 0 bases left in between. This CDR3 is CSANEQYF. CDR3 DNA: TGCAGTGCTAACGAGCAGTACTTC.

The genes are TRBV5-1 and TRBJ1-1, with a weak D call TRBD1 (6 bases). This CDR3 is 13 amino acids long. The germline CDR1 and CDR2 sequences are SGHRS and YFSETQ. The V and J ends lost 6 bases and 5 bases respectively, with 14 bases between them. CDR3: CASMGGQATEAFF. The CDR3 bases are TGCGCCAGCATGGGGGGCCAGGCAACTGAAGCTTTCTTT.

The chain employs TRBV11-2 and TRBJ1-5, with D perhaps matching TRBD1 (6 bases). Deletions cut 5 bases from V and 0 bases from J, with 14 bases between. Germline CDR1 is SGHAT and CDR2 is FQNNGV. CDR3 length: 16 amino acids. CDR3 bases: TGTGCCAGCAGCCTCAACAGGGAGAATAGCAATCAGCCCCAGCATTTT. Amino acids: CASSLNRENSNQPQHF.

DNA of the CDR3: TGTGCCAGCTCTGGGGTCTCGGGAGCCTACGAGCAGTACTTC. This gives the protein CASSGVSGAYEQYF. The rearrangement joins TRBV2 to TRBJ2-7; D possibly corresponds to TRBD2 (6 bases). Germline V CDR1 and CDR2: SNHLY, FYNNEI. The V and J ends lost 8 bases and 2 bases respectively, with 16 bases between them. There are 14 residues in the CDR3. The whole variable domain, remainder taken from reference TRBV2 and TRBJ2-7, is EPEVTQTPSHQVTQMGQEVILRCVPISNHLYFYWYRQILGQKVEFLVSFYNNEISEKSEIFDDQFSVERPDGSNFTLKIRSTKLEDSAMYFCASSGVSGAYEQYFGPGTRLTVT.

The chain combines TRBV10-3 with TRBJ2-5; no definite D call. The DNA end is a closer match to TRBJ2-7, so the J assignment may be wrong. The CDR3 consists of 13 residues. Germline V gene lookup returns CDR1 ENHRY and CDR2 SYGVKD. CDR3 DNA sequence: TGTGCCATCAGTGAGGGGGTACAAGTCGAGCAGTACTTC. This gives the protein CAISEGVQVEQYF.

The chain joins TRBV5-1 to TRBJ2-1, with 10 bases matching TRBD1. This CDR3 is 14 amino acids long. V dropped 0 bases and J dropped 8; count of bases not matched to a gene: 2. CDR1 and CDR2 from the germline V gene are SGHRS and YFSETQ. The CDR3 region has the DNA TGCGCCAGCAGCTTGGGGGACAGGGGTTATGAGCAGTTCTTC. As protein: CASSLGDRGYEQFF.

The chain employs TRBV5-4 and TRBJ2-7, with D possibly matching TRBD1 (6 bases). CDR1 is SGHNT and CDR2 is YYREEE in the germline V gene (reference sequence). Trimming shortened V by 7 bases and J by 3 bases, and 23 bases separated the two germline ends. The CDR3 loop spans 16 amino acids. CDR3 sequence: CASGLQGDTLNYEQYF. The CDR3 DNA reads TGTGCCAGCGGACTTCAAGGGGACACCCTAAACTACGAGCAGTACTTC.

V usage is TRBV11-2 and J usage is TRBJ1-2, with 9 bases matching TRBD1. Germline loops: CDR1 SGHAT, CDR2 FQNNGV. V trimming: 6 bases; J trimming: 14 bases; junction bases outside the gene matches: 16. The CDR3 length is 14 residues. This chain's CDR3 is CASRPTPGTGLSTF. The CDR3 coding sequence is TGTGCCAGCAGGCCCACACCCGGGACAGGGCTCAGTACCTTC.

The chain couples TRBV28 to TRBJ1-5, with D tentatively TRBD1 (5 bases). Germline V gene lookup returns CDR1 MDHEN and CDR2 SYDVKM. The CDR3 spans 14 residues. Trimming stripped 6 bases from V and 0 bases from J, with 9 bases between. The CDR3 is CASRAGYSNQPQHF. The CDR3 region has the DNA TGTGCCAGCAGGGCAGGGTATAGCAATCAGCCCCAGCATTTT.

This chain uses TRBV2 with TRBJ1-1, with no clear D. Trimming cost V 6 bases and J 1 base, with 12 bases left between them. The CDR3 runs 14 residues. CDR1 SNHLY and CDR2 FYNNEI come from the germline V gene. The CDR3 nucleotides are TGTGCCAGCAGCCGCCGGACCGAGAACACTGAAGCTTTCTTT. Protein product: CASSRRTENTEAFF.

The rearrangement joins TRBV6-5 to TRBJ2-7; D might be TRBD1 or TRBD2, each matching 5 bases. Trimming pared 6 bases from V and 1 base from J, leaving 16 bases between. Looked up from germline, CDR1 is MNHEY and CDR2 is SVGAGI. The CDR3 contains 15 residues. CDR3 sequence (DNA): TGTGCCAGCAGAAGGGACCGGGACGAATCCTACGAGCAGTACTTC. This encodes CASRRDRDESYEQYF.

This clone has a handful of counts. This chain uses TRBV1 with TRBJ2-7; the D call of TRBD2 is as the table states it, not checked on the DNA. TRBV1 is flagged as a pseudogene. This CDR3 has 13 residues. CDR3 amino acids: CTSLREGLGEQYF. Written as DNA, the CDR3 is TGCACCAGCTTGAGGGAGGGCCTCGGGGAGCAGTACTTC.

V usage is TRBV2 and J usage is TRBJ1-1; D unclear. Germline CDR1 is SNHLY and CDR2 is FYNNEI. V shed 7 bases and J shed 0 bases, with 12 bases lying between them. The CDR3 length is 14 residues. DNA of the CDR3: TGTGCCAGCAATTCAGTCCGGGTGAACACTGAAGCTTTCTTT. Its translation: CASNSVRVNTEAFF. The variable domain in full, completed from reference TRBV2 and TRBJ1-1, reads EPEVTQTPSHQVTQMGQEVILRCVPISNHLYFYWYRQILGQKVEFLVSFYNNEISEKSEIFDDQFSVERPDGSNFTLKIRSTKLEDSAMYFCASNSVRVNTEAFFGQGTRLTVV.

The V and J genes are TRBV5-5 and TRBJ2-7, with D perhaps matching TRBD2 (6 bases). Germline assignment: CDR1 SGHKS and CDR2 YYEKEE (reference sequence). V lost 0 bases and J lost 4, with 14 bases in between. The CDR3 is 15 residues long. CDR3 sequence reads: CASSLDGTLSYEQYF. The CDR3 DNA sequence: TGTGCCAGCAGCTTGGATGGGACTCTATCGTACGAGCAGTACTTC.

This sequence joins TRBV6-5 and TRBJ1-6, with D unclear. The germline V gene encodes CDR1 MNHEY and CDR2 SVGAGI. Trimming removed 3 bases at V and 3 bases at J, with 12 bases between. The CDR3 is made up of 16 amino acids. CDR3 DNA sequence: TGTGCCAGCAGTTATGGAGTAAGGGTCTATAATTCACCCCTCCACTTT. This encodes CASSYGVRVYNSPLHF.